This TCR beta chain appears in the sequencing data of a study of blood T cell repertoires in COVID-19 (dated by TCRdb to 2018 to 2021). A note on the overall study: Collaborator samples came from the United States, Italy and Spain and covered acute and convalescent phases of COVID-19. The prospective study material was composed of cDNA or gDNA derived from T cells, B-cell-depleted T cells, or PBMCs. Subjects who had been exposed to COVID-19, were actively infected with it, or had recovered from it provided the deeply sampled blood TCRbeta repertoires that made up the dataset. The repertoires were released in a freely available public database meant as a resource for research on the immune response to SARS-CoV-2. The samples were drawn from the first 160 participants of the ongoing ImmuneRACE study and from some 1,300 subjects provided by 6 global collaborators. The sample metadata nearly always contained a de-identified subject ID, COVID-19 status, age in years and sex. Where HLA class I and class II types were available, the types were taken from metadata supplied by the sample provider, not from assay-based typing.

After removal of 5 bases from V and 4 bases from J, the junction retains 4 bases not matched to a gene. CDR1 and CDR2, looked up from the germline V gene, are SGHAT and FQNNGV. The CDR3 contains 13 residues, cysteine and valine counted. Just CDR3 DNA is preserved here, 39 bases in frame from base 1. The immunoSEQ Assay, a bias-controlled multiplex PCR, was used to amplify TCRbeta CDR3 regions from genomic DNA. Per the authors' processing: The number of nucleated cells in each sample was estimated by amplification of reference gene primers within the assay. To quantify the absolute abundance of each unique TCRbeta CDR3 rearrangement, sequence reads were collapsed and filtered. For each sample, productive Simpson clonality was calculated as the square root of Simpson's diversity index over productive rearrangements. As stored in TCRdb, this immuneACCESS dataset retains in-frame rearrangements with V and J assigned. A fraction of the clones does not appear; measured against another copy, unresolved V genes explain less than half of the discrepancy, and the remainder lacks a known reason. Clone size and V and J calls were adopted from that table, with D and trimming inferred from the DNA. The sample table holds about 97,000 clones, of which approximately 90% were seen once. The leading ten clones occupy less than 2% of the sample.

General conclusions and limits of the study: The quantity of clinical and demographic metadata differed by source and by participant and was supplied without curation.

With respect to this clone: Its specific antigen is unknown. The input lacks base qualities; no much larger clone sits a single base away.

Collaborating institutions collected whole blood in K2EDTA tubes following their own protocols. For TCRbeta analysis, collaborators shipped samples as frozen whole blood, isolated PBMCs, or DNA extracted from either of those sample types. The chain was built from TRBV11-2 and TRBJ2-7; 8 middle bases align to TRBD1. The sample comprised peripheral blood. The TCR sequence derives from a man aged 55 to 70 with acute or convalescent COVID-19. CDR3 region: CASSTDREYEQYV. The nucleotide sequence is given as TGTGCCAGCAGCACGGACAGGGAGTACGAGCAGTACGTC.